This TCR beta chain emerged from a study of cytomegalovirus exposure and HLA in healthy donors (dated by TCRdb to the late 2010s). For the study in its entirety: According to an earlier analysis of a few hundred of the donors, about 179 million T cells yielded 95 million to 140 million unique TCR beta sequences and about 300 Gb of sequence data. An early release that covered 500 to 800 HLA-typed donors contained approximately 290 gigabases of sequencing data and roughly 84 million unique TCR sequences. Rather than using new phenotypic data, the later analysis identified candidate immune exposures from TCR beta sequences and from how often those sequences occurred across donors. All discovery cohort repertoires had been generated on a single sequencing platform. Several DR-DQ haplotypes were treated as single units for association and clustering because of strong linkage in the cohort. A later analysis re-analyzed previously published TCR beta repertoires from 660 or so donors and added high-resolution HLA genotyping to study TCR occurrence patterns. The study used immunosequencing to profile the T cell repertoires of approximately 690 subjects and linked those repertoires to cytomegalovirus serostatus. A later genetic analysis took genome-wide SNP genotypes for about 55% of the roughly 670 donors and used that subset as a discovery cohort. HLA typing included class I and class II loci at four-digit resolution. On average, over 200,000 unique TCR beta nucleotide sequences were sequenced per donor among several hundred genotyped donors of the cohort, with roughly 18% of those sequences being non-productive. To predict cytomegalovirus infection status, the study brought together high-throughput TCR immunosequencing, statistical association of individual TCRs with disease status, and machine learning. An earlier analysis of 450 to 750 of the donors used high-throughput TCR beta sequencing to judge whether each TCR beta V gene segment behaved as functional or pseudogenic. The aim of the study was to test whether cataloging public T cell receptors could identify signatures of past pathogen exposure. Typing coverage varied by locus: roughly 629-630 donors for A, B, C, DRB1 and DQB1; roughly 500 for DQA1; some 610 for DPA1; under 490 for DPB1. Of the roughly 400 genotyped donors, around 81% fell in the genetic ancestry cluster associated with self-reported Caucasian donors. Besides the first cohort of roughly 700 subjects, a separate validation cohort made up of around 120 different subjects was used. Donor age, sex, ethnicity and CMV serostatus were compiled alongside the repertoire data. Overall study outcomes, separate from this receptor: In a later analysis, TCR association rates were found to vary across HLA loci, with the most associated TCRs seen for DRB1 alleles and the fewest for HLA-C alleles. While some public TCRs were present in many individuals, most TCR sequences turned up only very rarely across donors. Compared with equally common non-associated chains, HLA-associated TCR beta chains in a later analysis were more clonally expanded and had lower generation probabilities. The study listed 150 to 200 TCR beta chains as associated with cytomegalovirus. According to a later genetic analysis, donors in an Asian-associated ancestry cluster had fewer N-insertions in productive TCRs than the approximately 650-donor mean. The authors suggested that the approach could potentially be generalized to other disease states and immunological phenotypes. The classifier was reported to diagnose cytomegalovirus status with high specificity and sensitivity in both the original and validation cohorts. A further reported finding was that TCR beta sequences accurately predicted the HLA-A and HLA-B alleles for most subjects in the first cohort. The earlier analysis of about 600 of the donors excluded 15 to 20 rarely observed V segments, including chromosome 9 orphons, because counts were too low. Because HLA typing was unavailable for some donors at each locus, only the typed subset was used in association tests. In a later genetic analysis, a missense DCLRE1C variant was associated with V-gene and J-gene trimming of TCR beta chains, and the association was replicated in an independent cohort. When HLA alleles, especially DR and DQ, strongly co-occurred, TCR associations were difficult to assign to individual alleles. At a false discovery rate of 0.05, a later analysis linked 16,951 TCR beta sequences to specific HLA alleles. In vitro tests confirmed that three of the cytomegalovirus-associated TCR beta chains recognize cytomegalovirus antigens. In an earlier analysis of about 550 of the donors, most TCR beta V segments were observed in productive rearrangements about 87% or about 30% of the time, broadly matching IMGT annotations. A cluster of highly shared sequence variants was judged likely to represent a technical artifact of the sequencing pipeline. Sequencing depth was assumed to be roughly uniform across donors in the presence/absence analyses, though that assumption may not hold. A later analysis reported that several top co-occurrence clusters appeared linked to parvovirus B19, influenza, CMV and Epstein-Barr virus. Immune exposure information for the cohort was limited to CMV serostatus. Most CMV-associated TCR beta chains appeared to be HLA-restricted in a later analysis, and the HLA associations seemed to be driven largely by CMV exposure. This cohort had only TCR beta chains sequenced, and the lack of alpha or paired-chain data limited which features could be detected. Linkage disequilibrium might explain the correlated functional status among segregating V segments, but an unknown experimental factor could not be ruled out.

The library was prepared using the immunoSEQ multiplex PCR assay. For the multiplex PCR, a mixture combining 60 forward primers for TCR Vbeta segments and 13 reverse primers for TCR Jbeta segments was used. Amplification of the CDR3 region of rearranged TCR beta genes was performed with a multiplex PCR assay on genomic DNA. Amplified TCR beta libraries were sequenced as 87-base-pair reads on the Illumina HiSeq System. Processing in the source paper ran as follows. Across the 670 or so repertoires, a later analysis counted roughly 84 million unique TCR beta chains, 9.5 million to 12 million of which were shared by at least two donors. A nearest-neighbor algorithm error-corrected the raw reads and collapsed the reads into unique sequences, merging closely related sequences to remove PCR and sequencing errors. V, D and J gene segments were assigned by aligning CDR3 sequences to IMGT reference sequences. For a sequence to be retained, at least a six-nucleotide match to both a V gene segment and a J gene segment was required. A rearrangement was called productive if the CDR3 had no stop codons and remained in frame with V and J, and every other rearrangement was called non-productive. CDR3 was defined by IMGT convention, running from the second conserved V-encoded cysteine to the conserved J-encoded phenylalanine. Sequences without an unambiguous match to a single V gene segment were excluded from the earlier analysis of approximately 560 of the donors. In an earlier analysis of 587 of the donors, a V segment was called functional when productive rearrangements were above 56.7%, and segregating when the standard deviation between donors exceeded 5%. A statistical classification framework was built to diagnose cytomegalovirus status from the catalog of TCR beta chain sequences. A later analysis assigned V and J genes by comparing TCR nucleotide sequences with IMGT/GENE-DB human TR gene sequences. Using the TCRdist pipeline, a later analysis assigned CDR3 sequences along with most-parsimonious VDJ recombination scenarios. In a later analysis, each TCR beta chain was defined by its CDR3 amino acid sequence together with its V-gene family, and reads without a unique V-gene family were excluded. As a way to deal with suspected cross-contamination and a sequencing artifact, a later analysis dropped approximately 570 nucleotide sequences that were highly shared and had low generation probability. A later analysis calculated a clonal expansion index for each public chain from normalized within-repertoire ranks of inferred template counts. In a later analysis, generation probabilities were computed with a VDJ recombination model fitted to out-of-frame rearrangements, and the resulting probabilities were checked against IGoR. A later analysis scored TCR-TCR, TCR-HLA and TCR-CMV co-occurrence with hypergeometric tests, applying a repertoire-size bias correction to TCR pairs. A later analysis estimated false discovery rates by permuting HLA or CMV assignments 20 times. In a later analysis, co-occurring TCRs were grouped using DBSCAN, and TCRdist sequence similarity was added for clustering within HLA-allele-positive subsets. Repertoires with fewer than 30,000 or more than 120,000 public chains, plus five repertoires with anomalous nucleotide sharing, were excluded from co-occurrence clustering. TCRdb took this table from immuneACCESS and kept in-frame rearrangements with V and J called. Such tables lack part of the clones; where checked against another copy, unresolved V genes explain under half of the gap, and the rest is unexplained. V, J and clone size derive from that table, while D and trimming were established from the DNA sequence. Present in this sample are some 150,000 clones, approximately 72% of which were seen just once. Under 2.5% of the sample is taken by the ten largest.

The cohort consisted of fewer than 700 healthy bone marrow donors. Cohort members were all nominally healthy when sampled, although unrecorded immune exposures were likely present. CMV serostatus was recorded as positive for some 300 and negative for about half of the 666 cohort members, whereas no CMV serostatus was recorded for the donor in question. A peripheral blood sample was collected from each donor, and TCR beta sequencing was performed on peripheral blood mononuclear cells. The Qiagen DNeasy Blood Extraction Kit was used to extract genomic DNA from the blood cell samples. This clone was counted only a few times. This clone's antigen is unknown. No much larger clonotype is one base removed from it; base qualities were not supplied. Sequenced input: PBMCs. This TCR was sampled from a human donor in good health.

The DNA reads as follows: TGTGCCAGCAGGAGTAATAATCAGCCCCAGCATTTT. Translated, it reads CASRSNNQPQHF. The chain is encoded by TRBV25-1 joined to TRBJ1-5, with the D gene call left open. The V and J ends are trimmed by 6 bases and 4 bases, leaving 7 bases between them. The CDR3 goes from the cysteine to the phenylalanine over 12 residues. Only the CDR3 DNA stays, 36 bases, in frame from base 1. The germline V gene sets CDR1 to MGHDK and CDR2 to SYGVNS.